This T cell receptor beta chain was captured in a study of control samples from healthy donors and cancer patients. CDR1 and CDR2 from the germline V gene are MNHEY and SMNVEV (reference sequence). This CDR3 contains 17 residues. Losses at the gene ends were 0 bases for V and 2 bases for J; bases not matched to a gene: 8. Sequencing used immunoSEQ multiplex PCR; TCRdb keeps in-frame clones, though not all of them. The data show 120,000 or so clones, 85% to 95% seen once. This receptor was taken from a man younger than 40 in good health. The chain joins TRBV27 to TRBJ2-7, with 9 bases fitting TRBD1. Sequenced material: blood. CDR3 in DNA: TGTGCCAGCAGTTTATCGTGGGACAGGGCCCATCCCTACGAGCAGTACTTC. Translated: CASSLSWDRAHPYEQYF.